Listed below are T cell receptor beta chains from one sample, sequenced in a study of cytomegalovirus exposure and HLA in healthy donors. The repertoire was sequenced with immunoSEQ multiplex PCR; TCRdb's copy has only in-frame clones and lacks some. The sample shows fewer than 100,000 clones, approximately 90% of them seen only once. What was sequenced was PBMCs. Every receptor here comes from a man in his thirties or forties in good health and CMV-seronegative. Each CDR3 is given with its conserved first and last residue. A D gene is named only where the DNA matches it firmly. Clone size is not always given. Where it is, it says once, few, many or a class for expanded clones.

J gene: TRBJ2-5; D gene: NA; clone size: NA; V gene: TRBV7-9; CDR3 protein: CASSLTSTRETQYF; CDR3 DNA: TGTGCCAGCAGCCTCACAAGCACGAGGGAGACCCAGTACTTC
J gene: TRBJ1-2; D gene: TRBD1; clone size: NA; V gene: TRBV7-9; CDR3 protein: CASSLVRDSENTF; CDR3 DNA: TGTGCCAGCAGCTTAGTGAGGGACAGTGAAAACACCTTC
J gene: TRBJ2-7; D gene: NA; clone size: once; V gene: TRBV28; CDR3 protein: CASSAYSSYEQYF; CDR3 DNA: TGTGCCAGCAGTGCCTATAGCTCCTACGAGCAGTACTTC
J gene: TRBJ1-3; D gene: NA; clone size: NA; V gene: TRBV19; CDR3 protein: CASSITGKASGNTIYF; CDR3 DNA: TGTGCCAGTAGTATAACAGGGAAAGCCTCTGGAAACACCATATATTTT
J gene: TRBJ2-1; D gene: TRBD1; clone size: NA; V gene: TRBV2; CDR3 protein: CASSVYRGYEQFF; CDR3 DNA: TGTGCCAGCAGTGTCTACAGGGGGTATGAGCAGTTCTTC
J gene: TRBJ2-7; D gene: TRBD2; clone size: NA; V gene: TRBV29-1; CDR3 protein: CSARGLGIYEQYF; CDR3 DNA: TGCAGCGCCAGGGGACTAGGGATCTACGAGCAGTACTTC
J gene: TRBJ2-2; D gene: TRBD2; clone size: NA; V gene: TRBV5-6; CDR3 protein: CASSWGLVGTGELFF; CDR3 DNA: TGTGCCAGCAGCTGGGGACTAGTAGGAACCGGGGAGCTGTTTTTT
J gene: TRBJ1-3; D gene: NA; clone size: NA; V gene: TRBV5-1; CDR3 protein: CASSLVVGESSGNTIYF; CDR3 DNA: TGCGCCAGCAGCTTGGTTGTCGGAGAGAGCTCTGGAAACACCATATATTTT
J gene: TRBJ2-7; D gene: TRBD2; clone size: NA; V gene: TRBV29-1; CDR3 protein: CSVTSGRNLQQYF; CDR3 DNA: TGCAGCGTGACTAGCGGCCGAAACCTCCAGCAGTACTTC
J gene: TRBJ2-2; D gene: NA; clone size: NA; V gene: TRBV28; CDR3 protein: CATASQGTYMAGELFF; CDR3 DNA: TGTGCCACCGCGAGTCAGGGGACATATATGGCCGGGGAGCTGTTTTTT
J gene: TRBJ2-7; D gene: NA; clone size: NA; V gene: TRBV5-8; CDR3 protein: CASSFARRDYEQYF; CDR3 DNA: TGTGCCAGCAGCTTCGCGCGGAGGGATTACGAGCAGTACTTC
J gene: TRBJ2-3; D gene: NA; clone size: NA; V gene: TRBV6-1; CDR3 protein: CASSIQGGISDTQYF; CDR3 DNA: TGTGCCAGCAGTATTCAAGGGGGAATATCAGATACGCAGTATTTT
J gene: TRBJ1-4; D gene: NA; clone size: NA; V gene: TRBV5-1; CDR3 protein: CASSLYQGRNEKLFF; CDR3 DNA: TGCGCCAGCAGCTTGTACCAGGGAAGGAATGAAAAACTGTTTTTT
J gene: TRBJ1-3; D gene: NA; clone size: NA; V gene: TRBV2; CDR3 protein: CASSDSRARSGNTIYF; CDR3 DNA: TGTGCCAGCAGTGATTCGCGGGCGCGGAGTGGAAACACCATATATTTT
J gene: TRBJ1-1; D gene: TRBD1; clone size: once; V gene: TRBV5-1; CDR3 protein: CASSLGGNRGNTEAFF; CDR3 DNA: TGCGCCAGCAGCTTGGGGGGGAACAGGGGTAACACTGAAGCTTTCTTT
J gene: TRBJ2-3; D gene: TRBD2; clone size: NA; V gene: TRBV5-4; CDR3 protein: CASRPSGGTTDTQYF; CDR3 DNA: TGTGCCAGCAGGCCTAGCGGGGGGACCACAGATACGCAGTATTTT
J gene: TRBJ1-5; D gene: NA; clone size: few; V gene: TRBV6-1; CDR3 protein: CASSERGGLVQPQHF; CDR3 DNA: TGTGCCAGCAGTGAACGGGGGGGCCTCGTTCAGCCCCAGCATTTT
J gene: TRBJ1-2; D gene: NA; clone size: once; V gene: TRBV28; CDR3 protein: CASSPWAGLNYGYTF; CDR3 DNA: TGTGCCAGCAGTCCCTGGGCCGGACTTAACTATGGCTACACCTTC
J gene: TRBJ1-1; D gene: TRBD1; clone size: NA; V gene: TRBV10-3; CDR3 protein: CAIRSDREGTEAFF; CDR3 DNA: TGTGCCATCAGATCGGACAGGGAGGGCACTGAAGCTTTCTTT
J gene: TRBJ1-1; D gene: TRBD1; clone size: NA; V gene: TRBV4-1; CDR3 protein: CASSQANRGNTEAFF; CDR3 DNA: TGCGCCAGCAGCCAAGCAAACAGGGGGAACACTGAAGCTTTCTTT
J gene: TRBJ1-2; D gene: NA; clone size: NA; V gene: TRBV12-5; CDR3 protein: CASGDDISNYGYTF; CDR3 DNA: TGTGCTAGTGGTGATGACATATCTAACTATGGCTACACCTTC
J gene: TRBJ1-1; D gene: NA; clone size: few; V gene: TRBV6-4; CDR3 protein: CASSAAGGGSEAFF; CDR3 DNA: TGTGCCAGCAGTGCTGCTGGCGGGGGGAGTGAAGCTTTCTTT
J gene: TRBJ2-5; D gene: TRBD2; clone size: NA; V gene: TRBV9; CDR3 protein: CASSVAGSGRGLQETQYF; CDR3 DNA: TGTGCCAGCAGCGTAGCGGGTAGCGGGAGGGGCCTCCAAGAGACCCAGTACTTC
J gene: TRBJ1-4; D gene: NA; clone size: NA; V gene: TRBV28; CDR3 protein: CASSFSGGGPNEKLFF; CDR3 DNA: TGTGCCAGCAGTTTTTCTGGGGGGGGGCCTAATGAAAAACTGTTTTTT
J gene: TRBJ1-4; D gene: NA; clone size: NA; V gene: TRBV7-9; CDR3 protein: CASSPSTGMKELFF; CDR3 DNA: TGTGCCAGCAGCCCTTCGACAGGTATGAAGGAACTGTTTTTT
J gene: TRBJ2-7; D gene: NA; clone size: NA; V gene: TRBV4-1; CDR3 protein: CASSQDPTTYEQYF; CDR3 DNA: TGCGCCAGCAGCCAAGATCCTACTACCTACGAGCAGTACTTC
J gene: TRBJ1-1; D gene: TRBD1; clone size: NA; V gene: TRBV28; CDR3 protein: CATWRGTVNTEAFF; CDR3 DNA: TGTGCCACCTGGAGAGGGACAGTGAACACTGAAGCTTTCTTT
J gene: TRBJ2-5; D gene: TRBD1; clone size: NA; V gene: TRBV5-4; CDR3 protein: CASSSTDRGNNF; CDR3 DNA: TGTGCCAGCAGCAGTACGGACAGGGGTAATAACTTC
J gene: TRBJ2-7; D gene: TRBD2; clone size: NA; V gene: TRBV28; CDR3 protein: CASSSLPGLRGGRYEQYF; CDR3 DNA: TGTGCCAGCAGTTCCCTCCCCGGGTTGCGCGGGGGGCGGTACGAGCAGTACTTC
J gene: TRBJ2-2; D gene: TRBD2; clone size: NA; V gene: TRBV30; CDR3 protein: CAWRALAGESGELFF; CDR3 DNA: TGTGCCTGGAGAGCACTAGCGGGAGAATCCGGGGAGCTGTTTTTT
J gene: TRBJ2-5; D gene: TRBD2; clone size: few; V gene: TRBV5-4; CDR3 protein: CASSLGLAQETQYF; CDR3 DNA: TGTGCCAGCAGCTTGGGACTAGCACAAGAGACCCAGTACTTC
J gene: TRBJ1-5; D gene: NA; clone size: once; V gene: TRBV6-5; CDR3 protein: CASSNRGQPQHF; CDR3 DNA: TGTGCCAGCAGTAACCGAGGGCAGCCCCAGCATTTT
J gene: TRBJ2-7; D gene: TRBD1; clone size: NA; V gene: TRBV28; CDR3 protein: CASSFETGTYEQYF; CDR3 DNA: TGTGCCAGCAGTTTTGAGACAGGGACCTACGAGCAGTACTTC
J gene: TRBJ2-1; D gene: NA; clone size: NA; V gene: TRBV19; CDR3 protein: CASSRGHNEQFF; CDR3 DNA: TGTGCCAGTAGCCGCGGGCACAATGAGCAGTTCTTC
J gene: TRBJ1-6; D gene: NA; clone size: NA; V gene: TRBV5-4; CDR3 protein: CASSEQGSYNSPLHF; CDR3 DNA: TGTGCCAGCAGCGAACAGGGTTCGTATAATTCACCCCTCCACTTT
J gene: TRBJ2-7; D gene: NA; clone size: NA; V gene: TRBV6-6; CDR3 protein: CASRDTVYEQYF; CDR3 DNA: TGTGCCAGCCGGGACACGGTCTACGAGCAGTACTTC
J gene: TRBJ2-3; D gene: NA; clone size: NA; V gene: TRBV7-2; CDR3 protein: CASSLGGGNTDTQYF; CDR3 DNA: TGTGCCAGCAGCTTAGGGGGGGGCAACACAGATACGCAGTATTTT
J gene: TRBJ1-2; D gene: TRBD1; clone size: NA; V gene: TRBV19; CDR3 protein: CASRGQAAVVDGYTF; CDR3 DNA: TGTGCCAGTAGAGGACAGGCGGCGGTGGTGGATGGCTACACCTTC
J gene: TRBJ2-1; D gene: NA; clone size: NA; V gene: TRBV6-4; CDR3 protein: CASKGGVGYKLNHNEQFF; CDR3 DNA: TGTGCCAGCAAGGGCGGGGTGGGTTACAAACTCAACCACAATGAGCAGTTCTTC
J gene: TRBJ2-3; D gene: NA; clone size: NA; V gene: TRBV5-1; CDR3 protein: CASSSLTDTQYF; CDR3 DNA: TGCGCCAGCAGCTCACTCACAGATACGCAGTATTTT